One sample yielded the 11 T cell receptor beta chains listed below, sequenced in a study of graft-versus-host responses after intestinal transplantation. Method: immunoSEQ multiplex PCR; TCRdb's copy keeps in-frame clones and lacks some. The sample yields about 18,000 clones, 38% seen once. The starting material was alloreactive CD4+ T cells from a mixed lymphocyte reaction culture, obtained before intestinal transplant. Specified subset: CFSE-low proliferating T cells sorted from roughly 6-day pre-transplant mixed lymphocyte reaction (GvH or HvG direction). The receptors were sampled from a human patient who received an intestinal transplant.

In this sample, this clone turned up once. The rearrangement joins TRBV7-2 to TRBJ2-5; TRBD2 matches at 8 bases. V was clipped by 2 bases and J by 4 bases; unmatched bases: 6. The CDR3 has 15 amino acids. Germline CDR1 SGHTA, CDR2 FQGNSA. The CDR3 DNA reads TGTGCCAGCAGCTTAAGAGGGACTAGAGGAGAGACCCAGTACTTC. This encodes CASSLRGTRGETQYF.

Turning to this clone: At one boundary the junction diverges from the germline segment, which might be a read error. The gene calls are TRBV5-6 and TRBJ2-5; 7 bases match TRBD1. The CDR3 consists of 11 residues. Looked up from germline, CDR1 is SGHDT and CDR2 is YYEEEE. CDR3 bases: TGTGCCAGCAGCCGCCGACAGGGTTTGGACTTC. It translates to CASSRRQGLDF. The full variable domain, completed using reference TRBV5-6 and TRBJ2-5, is DAGVTQSPTHLIKTRGQQVTLRCSPKSGHDTVSWYQQALGQGPQFIFQYYEEEERQRGNFPDRFSGHQFPNYSSELNVNALLLGDSALYLCASSRRQGLDFGPGTRLLVL.

V is TRBV9 and J is TRBJ1-6, with D possibly being TRBD1 (5 bases). The CDR3 has 15 amino acids. V was trimmed by 1 base and J by 10 bases, leaving 15 bases between them. CDR1 and CDR2 (germline): SGDLS, YYNGEE. The CDR3 loop reads CASSVQAGGRSPLHF. Here the CDR3 DNA reads TGTGCCAGCAGCGTACAAGCCGGGGGAAGATCACCCCTCCACTTT.

J is TRBJ2-3 and V is TRBV18; weak D call: TRBD2 (6 bases). Germline V lookup: CDR1 KGHSH, CDR2 LQKENI. Trimming took 4 bases from V and 0 from J, leaving 23 bases between them. This CDR3 has 19 residues. DNA for the CDR3: TGTGCCAGCTCACTTATCCCTTACGGCGGCGGGACTAGCACAGATACGCAGTATTTT. Translation: CASSLIPYGGGTSTDTQYF.

This clone has more than one count but fewer than ten. The J gene is TRBJ2-7, the V gene TRBV6-5, with D possibly TRBD1 on 6 matching bases. Germline assignment: CDR1 MNHEY and CDR2 SVGAGI. The CDR3 covers 14 residues. V was trimmed by 6 bases and J by 6 bases, leaving 18 bases between them. CDR3 protein: CASRGELQGGEQYF. CDR3 DNA: TGTGCCAGCAGAGGGGAGTTACAGGGCGGCGAGCAGTACTTC.

This clone has more than one count but fewer than ten. The CDR3 protein is CASSLGTDLRTDTQYF. In DNA form, the CDR3 reads TGCGCCAGCAGCTTGGGAACCGATTTACGCACAGATACGCAGTATTTT. V is TRBV5-1 and J is TRBJ2-3; D is uncertain. Trimming removed 0 bases from V and 1 base from J, with 12 bases in between. This CDR3 is built from 16 residues. The germline V gene encodes CDR1 SGHRS and CDR2 YFSETQ.

The CDR3 is CASSRLQGSTEAFF. DNA of the CDR3: TGTGCCAGCAGCCGCCTCCAGGGGAGCACTGAAGCTTTCTTT. This chain uses TRBV27 with TRBJ1-1, with D maybe TRBD1 (6 bases). Germline assignment: CDR1 MNHEY and CDR2 SMNVEV (reference sequence). This CDR3 contains 14 residues. V gave up 6 bases and J gave up 4 bases, with 15 bases separating them.

The chain has TRBV6-5 and TRBJ2-3; 9 bases line up with TRBD2. The CDR3 is 15 residues long. The V and J ends lost 0 bases and 4 bases, in that order; junction bases with no gene match: 2. The germline V gene has CDR1 MNHEY and CDR2 SVGAGI. In DNA, the CDR3 is TGTGCCAGCAGTTACTCCGGCGGGGGGGCAGATACGCAGTATTTT. It encodes CASSYSGGGADTQYF.

The chain recombines TRBV9 with TRBJ1-1; the D is unclear. The V and J ends lost 0 bases and 8 bases respectively, with 17 bases between them. The CDR3 has 15 amino acids. Germline V gene data show CDR1 as SGDLS and CDR2 as YYNGEE. CDR3: CASSVGTRAGREAFF. For the CDR3, the DNA is TGTGCCAGCAGCGTAGGGACTAGAGCGGGCCGGGAAGCTTTCTTT.

This clone has a handful of counts. The chain links TRBV6-5 to TRBJ2-2; D is ambiguous. Looked up from germline, CDR1 is MNHEY and CDR2 is SVGAGI. The CDR3 runs 16 residues. Trimming left V 0 bases short and J 4 bases short, with 12 bases between. The CDR3 reads CASSYSSSYRTGELFF. CDR3 nucleotides: TGTGCCAGCAGTTACTCGTCGAGTTATCGCACCGGGGAGCTGTTTTTT.

This chain joins TRBV5-4 and TRBJ2-5, with 10 positions matching TRBD2. The V and J ends lost 5 bases and 4 bases, in that order; junction bases with no gene match: 17. The CDR3 is 18 amino acids. Looked up from germline, CDR1 is SGHNT and CDR2 is YYREEE (reference sequence). CDR3 bases: TGTGCCAGCAGGAAAATAGGAAGCGGGGGGGCGGGCGCAGAGACCCAGTACTTC. Residues: CASRKIGSGGAGAETQYF.